Here is one T cell receptor (beta chain) with its context. Its antigen remains unknown. The record originates from a study of human thymus T cells. V dropped 0 bases and J dropped 4; count of bases not matched to a gene: 6. CDR1 SGHDT and CDR2 YYEEEE come from the germline V gene. The CDR3 sequence is 15 residues long. During corrective heart surgery, resections were taken, and the thymus tissue came from them. Each of the donors was a healthy Finnish infant who was undergoing open corrective cardiac surgery for congenital heart defects. TCRdb keeps only in-frame clones here, not all; method: immunoSEQ multiplex PCR. The data show around 120,000 clones, just under 95% seen once. Whole-study results and caveats: A high degree of thymic repertoire overlap among unrelated individuals was reported in related research.

The TCR was taken from a boy younger than two with a congenital heart defect but otherwise immunologically healthy. Sequencing input: thymus tissue. The V gene is TRBV5-6, the J gene TRBJ2-7, with 8 bases that match TRBD2. CDR3 bases: TGTGCCAGCAGCTTGGGGGGGACTAGTTTTTACGAGCAGTACTTC. This translates into CASSLGGTSFYEQYF. The variable domain in full, with the rest retrieved from reference TRBV5-6 and TRBJ2-7, is DAGVTQSPTHLIKTRGQQVTLRCSPKSGHDTVSWYQQALGQGPQFIFQYYEEEERQRGNFPDRFSGHQFPNYSSELNVNALLLGDSALYLCASSLGGTSFYEQYFGPGTRLTVT.